The clone carrying this T cell receptor beta chain was counted between two and nine times. Its cognate antigen is unknown. Diagnoses were made from clinical symptoms, serum measures (thyroxine and TRAb), thyroid ultrasound and orbital computed tomography. This specimen comes from a study of T cells in Graves' hyperthyroidism and ophthalmopathy. It was RNA transcripts that yielded the amplified TCR beta CDR3 regions. HTBI primers were the set used in a first-round RT-PCR of the TCR CDR3. TCRdb fed the multiplex PCR reads into MiXCR, producing one record per CDR3 protein. The repertoire has about 420,000 distinct CDR3 sequences, roughly an eighth of them found once; the top ten carry 5.3%. The CDR3 is 13 amino acids. Per the germline V gene, CDR1 is MNHNS and CDR2 is SASEGT. Trimming left V 7 bases short and J 2 bases short, with 11 bases between. The study, taken as a whole, reports: A model using 13 V-J features told ophthalmopathy apart from stable hyperthyroidism. Most clonotypes that expanded in the thyroid above 0.001 also showed up in blood.

The source is a woman aged 18-29 years with Graves' hyperthyroidism. The specimen was blood. The rearrangement joins TRBV6-1 to TRBJ1-2; possibly TRBD1 for D (6 bases). The CDR3, as DNA: TGTGCCAGCACCGGGGGGGGCAACTATGGCTACACCTTC. It translates to CASTGGGNYGYTF.